This is a list of T cell receptor beta chains from one sample in a study of a mutant IDH1 vaccine in newly diagnosed glioma. Their specific antigens are unknown. Clones were read by immunoSEQ multiplex PCR, and TCRdb kept only the in-frame ones, dropping some. The sample contains some 64,000 clones, 70% to 85% of which appear only once. This specimen consisted of PBMCs, obtained from a glioma patient whose treatment included an IDH1 peptide vaccine. The source is a woman aged 45-65 years with glioma. The CDR3 runs from the conserved cysteine through the conserved F or W. A D gene is named only where the DNA matches it firmly. Not all rows give a size; the values are once, few, many and, for expanded clones, a class.

TRBD1,TRBJ1-1,TRBV5-4,NA,CASSLAQGANTEAFF,TGTGCCAGCAGCTTGGCCCAGGGGGCGAACACTGAAGCTTTCTTT
TRBD1,TRBJ2-7,TRBV10-3,few,CAISEGQGQEQYF,TGTGCCATCAGTGAAGGACAGGGGCAGGAGCAGTACTTC
TRBD1,TRBJ2-7,TRBV15,NA,CATSRDRTGGYEQYF,TGTGCCACCAGCAGAGATCGGACAGGGGGCTACGAGCAGTACTTC
NA,TRBJ1-4,TRBV11-2,NA,CASSLVAGSSEKLFF,TGTGCCAGCAGCTTAGTGGCAGGTTCGTCAGAAAAACTGTTTTTT
TRBD2,TRBJ2-7,TRBV4-1,NA,CASSQHLAGQISSYEQYF,TGCGCCAGCAGCCAACACCTAGCGGGGCAAATTAGCTCCTACGAGCAGTACTTC
NA,TRBJ2-5,TRBV5-1,once,CASSALWVRETQYF,TGCGCCAGCAGCGCGCTCTGGGTAAGGGAGACCCAGTACTTC
NA,TRBJ1-4,TRBV29-1,NA,CSAGLNNEKLFF,TGCAGCGCAGGACTGAATAATGAAAAACTGTTTTTT
NA,TRBJ1-2,TRBV5-1,NA,CASRVRSERNYGYTF,TGCGCCAGCAGAGTGAGGTCCGAGCGTAACTATGGCTACACCTTC
NA,TRBJ1-5,TRBV15,NA,CATSRDGGSYQPQHF,TGTGCCACCAGCAGGGATGGGGGCAGCTATCAGCCCCAGCATTTT
NA,TRBJ2-1,TRBV6-4,NA,CASSAGGPNEQFF,TGTGCCAGCAGTGCCGGGGGCCCCAATGAGCAGTTCTTC
TRBD1,TRBJ1-6,TRBV5-1,NA,CASSLRAGGIDSPLHF,TGCGCCAGCAGCTTGAGGGCAGGGGGCATCGATTCACCCCTCCACTTT
NA,TRBJ2-5,TRBV7-2,NA,CASIPRVGGGETQYF,TGTGCCAGCATCCCAAGGGTTGGGGGAGGAGAGACCCAGTACTTC
NA,TRBJ2-1,TRBV18,NA,CASSPLGGVANEQFF,TGTGCCAGCTCACCACTGGGGGGCGTGGCTAATGAGCAGTTCTTC
NA,TRBJ1-2,TRBV11-3,NA,CASSHSGVGYTF,TGTGCCAGCAGTCACTCAGGGGTTGGCTACACCTTC
NA,TRBJ1-1,TRBV10-3,NA,CAISAGSTEAFF,TGTGCCATCAGTGCAGGGAGCACTGAAGCTTTCTTT
NA,TRBJ1-5,TRBV11-2,NA,CASSLGWVSNQPQHF,TGTGCCAGCAGCTTAGGTTGGGTTAGCAATCAGCCCCAGCATTTT
NA,TRBJ2-1,TRBV27,once,CATSSGGYNEQFF,TGTGCCACCTCGAGTGGGGGCTACAATGAGCAGTTCTTC
NA,TRBJ1-3,TRBV14,NA,CASSQDSSSGNTIYF,TGTGCCAGCAGCCAAGATAGCAGCTCTGGAAACACCATATATTTT
NA,TRBJ1-1,TRBV7-9,NA,CASSTSDKTKGTEAFF,TGTGCCAGCAGCACAAGCGACAAAACTAAGGGGACTGAAGCTTTCTTT
NA,TRBJ2-7,TRBV5-6,NA,CASSLRGLLSEQYF,TGTGCCAGCAGCTTGCGGGGTTTGCTGTCCGAGCAGTACTTC
TRBD2,TRBJ2-5,TRBV5-6,NA,CASSLGARGARETQYF,TGTGCCAGCAGCTTGGGGGCGCGGGGGGCCAGAGAGACCCAGTACTTC
TRBD1,TRBJ2-2,TRBV5-5,NA,CASSRTSGGIGELFF,TGTGCCAGCAGCCGTACTTCAGGGGGCATCGGGGAGCTGTTTTTT